This entry lists 27 T cell receptor beta chains sequenced from one sample in a study of neurological immune-mediated disorders. One entry per CDR3 protein, called by TCRdb with MiXCR from the 5' RACE reads. The repertoire holds tens of thousands of distinct CDR3 sequences, with under 14% as singletons. The sequencing input was CD4+ T cells from blood. The receptor set was obtained from a woman aged 25 to 39 with HTLV-1-associated myelopathy (HAM/TSP).

Many counts were recorded for this clonotype. The chain has TRBV19 and TRBJ1-2; D is possibly TRBD1 (5 bases). V was cut by 1 base and J by 8 bases, with 26 bases left in between. The CDR3 extends over 18 amino acids. CDR1 is LNHDA and CDR2 is SQIVND in the germline V gene (reference sequence). Written as DNA, the CDR3 is TGTGCCAGTAGTATAGGACCCTCGGGACGGTATGAGAAGTACGGCTACACCTTC. As protein: CASSIGPSGRYEKYGYTF.

This clonotype appeared many times. The chain couples TRBV5-1 to TRBJ2-6; the D is unclear. This CDR3 is 15 amino acids long. Germline CDR1 SGHRS, CDR2 YFSETQ. V was clipped by 0 bases and J by 0 bases, with 4 bases between them. The CDR3: CASSLEVSGANVLTF. CDR3 in DNA: TGCGCCAGCAGCTTGGAAGTCTCTGGGGCCAACGTCCTGACTTTC.

This clonotype was found many times. The genes are TRBV20-1 and TRBJ2-5, with TRBD1 matching 9 bases. Trimming removed 6 bases from V and 4 bases from J; junction bases left unmatched: 18. Germline V lookup: CDR1 DFQATT, CDR2 SNEGSKA (reference sequence). CDR3 length: 17 amino acids. The CDR3 here is CSAPDSGTGSFRETQYF. CDR3 DNA sequence: TGCAGTGCGCCCGACTCCGGGACAGGGTCCTTTCGAGAGACCCAGTACTTC.

This clonotype was seen many times. The J gene is TRBJ1-5, the V gene TRBV20-1; D unclear. Germline values: CDR1 DFQATT, CDR2 SNEGSKA (reference sequence). This CDR3 contains 13 residues. V was cut by 6 bases and J by 0 bases, with 9 bases left in between. CDR3 DNA sequence: TGCAGTGCGCGGCTAAATAGCAATCAGCCCCAGCATTTT. This gives the protein CSARLNSNQPQHF.

This clonotype appeared many times. The J gene is TRBJ1-2, the V gene TRBV10-3; no firm D call. The CDR3 consists of 13 residues. V was shortened by 2 bases and J by 7 bases, with 11 bases between the two germline ends. Germline V lookup: CDR1 ENHRY, CDR2 SYGVKD. For the CDR3, the DNA is TGTGCCATCAGTGAGCCCACTGGTGGTGGCTACACCTTC. This sequence encodes CAISEPTGGGYTF.

This clonotype has a count of ten or more. The chain couples TRBV5-1 to TRBJ1-1; 11 bases agree with TRBD1. The V gene end was trimmed by 4 bases and the J gene end by 1 base; junction bases not matched to a gene: 6. The CDR3 loop spans 16 amino acids. Germline CDR1 reads SGHRS; CDR2 reads YFSETQ. The CDR3 protein is CASSPGQGGGNTEAFF. The CDR3 nucleotides are TGCGCCAGCAGCCCGGGACAGGGGGGAGGGAACACTGAAGCTTTCTTT.

This clonotype was detected ten times or more. The chain links TRBV6-5 to TRBJ2-1, with TRBD2 matching over 8 bases. This CDR3 has 15 residues. Trimming took 2 bases from V and 4 from J; bases not matched to a gene: 4. Germline V CDR1 and CDR2: MNHEY, SVGAGI. The chain's CDR3 is CASSYGGGLYNEQFF. For the CDR3, the DNA is TGTGCCAGCAGTTACGGCGGGGGGCTGTACAATGAGCAGTTCTTC.

This clonotype occurred many times. V usage is TRBV5-1 and J usage is TRBJ1-1, with 8 bases matching TRBD1. Germline CDR1 SGHRS, CDR2 YFSETQ. Germline trimming cut 0 bases from V and 4 bases from J; bases unmatched to any gene: 5. The CDR3 consists of 15 residues. The CDR3 is CASSLAGGSGTEAFF. CDR3 coding DNA: TGCGCCAGCAGCTTGGCAGGGGGCAGTGGCACTGAAGCTTTCTTT.

The chain links TRBV30 to TRBJ1-2; D not resolved. V lost 1 base and J 0 bases, leaving 9 bases between the germline ends. Germline CDR1 and CDR2: GTSNPN and SVGIG (reference sequence). There are 14 residues in the CDR3. The chain's CDR3 is CAWSALLANYGYTF. The CDR3 DNA follows: TGTGCCTGGAGTGCCTTATTAGCTAACTATGGCTACACCTTC.

The chain is built from TRBV19 and TRBJ1-5; D unclear. Trimming pared 2 bases from V and 6 bases from J, leaving 11 bases between. The germline V gene has CDR1 LNHDA and CDR2 SQIVND (reference sequence). The CDR3 runs to 14 residues. The DNA for the CDR3 is TGTGCCAGTAGTATAAGCAGGTATGGTCAGCCCCAGCATTTT. This codes for CASSISRYGQPQHF.

This clonotype was observed at least ten times. The rearrangement links TRBV4-2 to TRBJ1-5; D call uncertain. The CDR3 consists of 14 residues. Trimming took 0 bases from V and 4 from J, leaving 7 bases between them. Germline CDR1 reads LGHNA; CDR2 reads YNFKEQ. The CDR3 nucleotides read TGTGCCAGCAGCCAAGATCCGGCAAATCAGCCCCAGCATTTT. It specifies CASSQDPANQPQHF.

The table lists this clonotype with many counts. The chain carries TRBV3-1 and TRBJ2-4, with D possibly being TRBD2 (7 bases). V dropped 3 bases and J dropped 1 base, with 16 bases sitting between them. Germline lookup yields CDR1 LGHDT and CDR2 YNNKEL (reference sequence). The CDR3 totals 17 residues. CDR3 coding DNA: TGTGCCAGCAGCCAGACGGGGGGCCTTCCCGCCAAAAACATTCAGTACTTC. Protein product: CASSQTGGLPAKNIQYF. The variable domain in full, with the rest retrieved from reference TRBV3-1 and TRBJ2-4, is DTAVSQTPKYLVTQMGNDKSIKCEQNLGHDTMYWYKQDSKKFLKIMFSYNNKELIINETVPNRFSPKSPDKAHLNLHINSLELGDSAVYFCASSQTGGLPAKNIQYFGAGTRLSVL.

This clonotype has a count of ten or more. The J gene is TRBJ1-1, the V gene TRBV12-3 or TRBV12-4; 7 positions match TRBD1. The CDR3 extends over 13 amino acids. V lost 6 bases to trimming and J lost 3 bases; unmatched junction nucleotides: 4. CDR3 DNA: TGTGCCAGCAGCAACAGGGGATACACTGAAGCTTTCTTT. Translated: CASSNRGYTEAFF.

This clonotype was seen many times. The rearrangement uses TRBV20-1 and TRBJ2-7, with 8 bases aligning to TRBD2. The CDR3 loop spans 14 amino acids. In germline, CDR1 is DFQATT, CDR2 SNEGSKA (reference sequence). V shed 6 bases, J shed 4 bases, and the junction held 11 bases outside the gene matches. This chain's CDR3 is CSATAGGANYEQYF. The CDR3 bases are TGCAGTGCGACCGCCGGGGGGGCCAATTACGAGCAGTACTTC.

This clonotype showed up many times. The rearrangement joins TRBV29-1 to TRBJ2-3; D remains ambiguous. The CDR3 has 11 residues. V dropped 4 bases and J dropped 5 bases, with 7 bases sitting between them. The germline V gene has CDR1 SQVTM and CDR2 ANQGSEA. This CDR3 is CSVAGRDTQYF. As DNA, the CDR3 is TGCAGCGTTGCTGGTAGAGATACGCAGTATTTT.

This clonotype qualifies as medium-sized. The rearrangement links TRBV5-6 to TRBJ2-2; D is unresolved. This CDR3 has 15 residues. V was clipped by 3 bases and J by 0 bases, with 9 bases between them. CDR1 and CDR2 (germline): SGHDT, YYEEEE. CDR3 in amino acids: CASSSWAPNTGELFF. CDR3 in DNA: TGTGCCAGCAGCTCCTGGGCGCCGAACACCGGGGAGCTGTTTTTT.

At least ten counts were recorded for this clonotype. The chain is built from TRBV6-9 and TRBJ1-5; no clear D. This CDR3 is 14 amino acids long. From germline, CDR1 is MNHGY and CDR2 SVAAGI. V was trimmed by 4 bases and J by 3 bases, leaving 10 bases between them. For the CDR3, the DNA is TGTGCCAGCAGTTTGCGGAGGGTCAATCAGCCCCAGCATTTT. This translates into CASSLRRVNQPQHF.

This clonotype has ten or more counts. The V and J genes are TRBV2 and TRBJ2-3; D is uncertain. This CDR3 comprises 14 residues. Germline V gene sequence: CDR1 SNHLY, CDR2 FYNNEI. V was cut by 6 bases and J by 2 bases, with 12 bases left in between. The CDR3 protein is CASRAPTSTDTQYF. In DNA, the CDR3 is TGTGCCAGCAGGGCCCCCACTTCCACAGATACGCAGTATTTT. The variable domain in full, completed from reference TRBV2 and TRBJ2-3, reads EPEVTQTPSHQVTQMGQEVILRCVPISNHLYFYWYRQILGQKVEFLVSFYNNEISEKSEIFDDQFSVERPDGSNFTLKIRSTKLEDSAMYFCASRAPTSTDTQYFGPGTRLTVL.

This clonotype showed up just once. This chain uses TRBV29-1 with TRBJ2-3; TRBD1 matches 7 bases. The germline V gene encodes CDR1 SQVTM and CDR2 ANQGSEA. The V and J ends lost 6 bases and 2 bases, in that order; junction bases with no gene match: 11. The CDR3 spans 15 residues. CDR3 bases: TGCAGCGTCACCAAGGGCGGACAGGCCACAGATACGCAGTATTTT. It codes for CSVTKGGQATDTQYF.

This clonotype was counted at least ten times. The chain employs TRBV7-9 and TRBJ2-7; 10 bases line up with TRBD2. Germline lookup yields CDR1 SEHNR and CDR2 FQNEAQ (reference sequence). V trimming: 1 base; J trimming: 4 bases; junction bases outside the gene matches: 4. This CDR3 comprises 15 residues. Here the CDR3 DNA reads TGTGCCAGCAGCTTAGGGGGGACTAGCGCTTACGAGCAGTACTTC. Translated: CASSLGGTSAYEQYF.

This clonotype was seen repeatedly, ten times or more. Here the CDR3 reads CASTRGGLSGNTIYF. CDR3 bases: TGTGCCAGCACGAGGGGAGGGCTCTCTGGAAACACCATATATTTT. The chain links TRBV9 to TRBJ1-3; a possible D gene is TRBD1 (5 bases). From germline, CDR1 is SGDLS and CDR2 YYNGEE. V was pared by 6 bases and J by 0 bases, with 13 bases between. The CDR3 totals 15 residues. The full variable domain, in which reference TRBV9 and TRBJ1-3 provide the parts outside the CDR3, is DSGVTQTPKHLITATGQRVTLRCSPRSGDLSVYWYQQSLDQGLQFLIQYYNGEERAKGNILERFSAQQFPDLHSELNLSSLELGDSALYFCASTRGGLSGNTIYFGEGSWLTVV.

This clonotype was observed at least ten times. This chain links TRBV12-3 or TRBV12-4 with TRBJ2-6; unclear D gene. The CDR3 loop spans 13 amino acids. The V and J ends lost 6 bases and 1 base respectively, with 4 bases between them. The CDR3 here is CASSSSGANVLTF. In DNA, the CDR3 is TGTGCCAGCAGCTCATCTGGGGCCAACGTCCTGACTTTC.

This clonotype was counted at least ten times. This chain joins TRBV29-1 and TRBJ2-3; D is uncertain. Trimming cost V 5 bases and J 1 base, with 7 bases left between them. The CDR3 is 12 amino acids. Germline V gene data show CDR1 as SQVTM and CDR2 as ANQGSEA. The CDR3 DNA reads TGCAGCGTTTTGCCCCGCACAGATACGCAGTATTTT. It encodes CSVLPRTDTQYF.

This clonotype was found many times. The J gene is TRBJ2-4, the V gene TRBV3-1, with 12 bases aligning to TRBD2. Germline assignment: CDR1 LGHDT and CDR2 YNNKEL (reference sequence). Trimming took 3 bases from V and 8 from J; bases not matched to a gene: 5. CDR3 length equals 15 residues. The CDR3 coding sequence is TGTGCCAGCAGCCAGCCTACTAGCGGGGGGTACATTCAGTACTTC. This encodes CASSQPTSGGYIQYF.

This clonotype was counted many times. This rearrangement joins TRBV6-5 to TRBJ1-5; maybe TRBD1 (5 bases). This CDR3 has 16 residues. Trimming stripped 6 bases from V and 0 bases from J, with 15 bases between. The germline gives CDR1 MNHEY, CDR2 SVGAGI. This CDR3 reads CASRRGLGNSNQPQHF. The CDR3 nucleotides are TGTGCCAGCAGGAGGGGTTTAGGCAATAGCAATCAGCCCCAGCATTTT.

The V call is TRBV4-1, the J call TRBJ2-1, with TRBD2 matching over 7 bases. CDR3 size: 14 residues. Germline assignment: CDR1 MGHRA and CDR2 YSYEKL. J gave up 4 bases and V 4 bases, and 4 bases lay outside the gene matches. As DNA, the CDR3 is TGCGCCAGCAGCCTCCTAGCGGCTTACAATGAGCAGTTCTTC. This codes for CASSLLAAYNEQFF.

This clonotype was recorded many times. V usage is TRBV20-1 and J usage is TRBJ2-3; the match to TRBD2 covers 9 bases. V shed 0 bases, J shed 2 bases, and the junction held 9 bases outside the gene matches. The CDR3 consists of 17 residues. Germline CDR1 reads DFQATT; CDR2 reads SNEGSKA (reference sequence). CDR3 DNA sequence: TGCAGTGCTAGAGATCCGTGGGGCGGGGGGGCCACAGATACGCAGTATTTT. It encodes CSARDPWGGGATDTQYF.